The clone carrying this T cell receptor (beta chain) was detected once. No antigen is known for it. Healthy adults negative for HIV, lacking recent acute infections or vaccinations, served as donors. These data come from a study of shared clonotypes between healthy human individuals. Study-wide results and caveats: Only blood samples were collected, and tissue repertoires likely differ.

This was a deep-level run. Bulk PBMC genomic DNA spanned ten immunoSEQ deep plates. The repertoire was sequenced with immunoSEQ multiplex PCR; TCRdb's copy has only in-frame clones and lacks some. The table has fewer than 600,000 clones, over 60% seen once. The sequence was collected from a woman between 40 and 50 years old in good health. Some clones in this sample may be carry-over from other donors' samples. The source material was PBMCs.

The CDR3 DNA sequence: TGTGCCACCAGCACGACTAGCGGAGAACAAGAGACCCAGTACTTC. This gives the protein CATSTTSGEQETQYF. The V call is TRBV15, the J call TRBJ2-5; 9 bases line up with TRBD2. CDR1 and CDR2 from the germline V gene are LNHNV and YYDKDF (reference sequence). With 4 bases clipped from V and 2 bases from J, the junction kept 5 bases outside the gene matches. The CDR3 covers 15 residues.